The clone carrying this T cell receptor (beta chain) was seen just once. Its antigen is not known. This sample stems from a study of T cells after posttransplantation cyclophosphamide. The related graft donor's blood sample was taken on the day of bone marrow donation. Overall study results and limits: Skin or GI-infiltrating T cells shared few TRB sequences with blood. Recipient CMV seropositivity and CMV reactivation strongly tracked TRB clonality. Donor CD8+ memory clones often dominated recipient blood repertoires at later times.

TCRdb's table, derived via immunoSEQ multiplex PCR, lists solely in-frame clones and lacks some. Of tens of thousands of clones listed, just over 90% are singletons. This CDR3 has 14 residues. Germline V gene data show CDR1 as SGHVS and CDR2 as FNYEAQ. V shed 0 bases and J shed 0 bases, with 4 bases lying between them. V gene TRBV7-6 combines with J gene TRBJ2-3; the D is unclear. The sequenced sample consisted of PBMCs. This receptor was identified in a woman under 40 in good health and a related stem cell transplant donor. The CDR3 DNA follows: TGTGCCAGCAGCTTAGCGCGTAGCACAGATACGCAGTATTTT. This encodes CASSLARSTDTQYF.